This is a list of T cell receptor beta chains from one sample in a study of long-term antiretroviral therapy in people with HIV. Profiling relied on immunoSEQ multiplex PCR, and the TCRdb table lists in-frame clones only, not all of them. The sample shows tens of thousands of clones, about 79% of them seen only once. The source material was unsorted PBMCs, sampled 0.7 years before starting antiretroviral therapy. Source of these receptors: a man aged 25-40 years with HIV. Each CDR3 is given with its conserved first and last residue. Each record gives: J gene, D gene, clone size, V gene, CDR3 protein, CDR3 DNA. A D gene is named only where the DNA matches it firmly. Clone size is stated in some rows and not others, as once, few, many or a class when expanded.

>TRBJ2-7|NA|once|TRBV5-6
CASSLPGPRYEQYF
TGTGCCAGCAGCTTACCGGGACCGAGGTACGAGCAGTACTTC
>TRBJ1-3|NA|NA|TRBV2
CASRRAGEAGNTIYF
TGTGCCAGCAGGAGGGCAGGGGAAGCTGGAAACACCATATATTTT
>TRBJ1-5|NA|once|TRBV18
CASSPQGTGQPQHF
TGTGCCAGCTCACCCCAGGGAACGGGTCAGCCCCAGCATTTT
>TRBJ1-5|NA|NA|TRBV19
CASSAGRGGNQPQHF
TGTGCCAGTAGTGCCGGGAGAGGGGGTAATCAGCCCCAGCATTTT
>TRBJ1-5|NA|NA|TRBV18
CASSRVRQDSNQPQHF
TGTGCCAGCTCACGGGTTCGGCAGGATAGCAATCAGCCCCAGCATTTT
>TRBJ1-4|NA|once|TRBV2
CASRGGGTTNEKLFF
TGTGCCAGCCGCGGGGGGGGTACAACTAATGAAAAACTGTTTTTT
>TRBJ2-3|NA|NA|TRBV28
CASSPREDTQYF
TGTGCCAGCAGTCCTAGGGAAGATACGCAGTATTTT
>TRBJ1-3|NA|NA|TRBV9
CASSVEGGRKSGNTIYF
TGTGCCAGCAGCGTAGAAGGGGGGCGTAAGTCTGGAAACACCATATATTTT
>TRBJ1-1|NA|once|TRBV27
CASSLAGYTEAFF
TGTGCCAGCAGTTTAGCGGGCTACACTGAAGCTTTCTTT
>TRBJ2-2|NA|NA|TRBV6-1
CASSEATGTGELFF
TGTGCCAGCAGTGAAGCTACAGGGACCGGGGAGCTGTTTTTT
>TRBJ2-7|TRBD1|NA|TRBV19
CASSILTGTGGEEQYF
TGTGCCAGTAGTATATTGACCGGGACAGGGGGAGAAGAGCAGTACTTC
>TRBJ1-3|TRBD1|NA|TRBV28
CASSLDRAEVPSGNTIYF
TGTGCCAGCAGTTTAGACAGGGCCGAGGTCCCCTCTGGAAACACCATATATTTT
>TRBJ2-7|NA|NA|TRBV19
CASSTTLGGPGTYEQYF
TGTGCCAGTAGTACCACGTTGGGGGGGCCAGGAACCTACGAGCAGTACTTC
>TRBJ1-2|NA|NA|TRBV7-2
CASSLGLGIPSYGYTF
TGTGCCAGCAGCTTAGGTCTTGGGATTCCCTCTTATGGCTACACCTTC
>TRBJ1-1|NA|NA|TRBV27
CASSPRGANTEAFF
TGTGCCAGCAGCCCGAGGGGCGCGAACACTGAAGCTTTCTTT
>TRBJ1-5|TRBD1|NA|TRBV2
CASTFAGGYQPQHF
TGTGCCAGCACTTTTGCAGGGGGATATCAGCCCCAGCATTTT
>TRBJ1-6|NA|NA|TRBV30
CAWSVTGQGSPLHF
TGTGCCTGGAGTGTTACTGGGCAGGGTTCACCCCTCCACTTT
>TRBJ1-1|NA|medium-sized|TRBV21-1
CASSKAIDMANQAFF
TGTGCCAGCAGCAAAGCGATAGACATGGCGAACCAAGCTTTCTTT